This T cell receptor beta chain was profiled in a study of blood T cell repertoires in COVID-19 (dated by TCRdb to 2019 to 2021). In terms of the full investigation: Samples covering the acute and convalescent phases of COVID-19 were provided by collaborators in the United States, Italy and Spain. The material from the prospective study consisted of cDNA or gDNA derived from T cells, B-cell-depleted T cells, or PBMCs. Deeply sampled blood TCRbeta repertoires from subjects exposed to, actively infected with, or recovered from COVID-19 were included in the dataset. The repertoires were released in a freely available public database intended as a resource for research on the immune response to SARS-CoV-2. Samples were obtained from the ongoing ImmuneRACE study (first 160 participants) and from over a thousand subjects provided by 6 global collaborators. Nearly every sample came with metadata listing a de-identified subject ID, COVID-19 status, age in years and sex. HLA class I and class II types, where available, came from metadata supplied by the sample provider rather than from assay-based typing.

Each collaborating institution followed its own protocols to collect whole blood in K2EDTA tubes. For TCRbeta analysis, collaborators shipped samples in one of three forms: frozen whole blood, isolated PBMCs, or DNA extracted from either of those sample types. V is trimmed back by 4 bases and J by 3 bases, and the junction contains 5 bases that no gene match accounts for. The germline V gene encodes CDR1 KGHDR and CDR2 SFDVKD. The CDR3 runs 15 amino acids, cysteine and phenylalanine included. Kept here is only the CDR3 DNA, which spans 45 bases and is read in frame from base 1. Notes on this clone: Its antigen remains unidentified. Base qualities were left out, and no much larger clone turns up one base away.

General findings and caveats noted by the study authors: The amount of clinical and demographic metadata varied by source and participant and was provided uncurated.

The immunoSEQ Assay, a bias-controlled multiplex PCR, was used to amplify TCRbeta CDR3 regions from genomic DNA. The authors processed their data as follows. Nucleated cell counts per sample were estimated from amplification of reference gene primers within the assay. To quantify the absolute abundance of each unique TCRbeta CDR3 rearrangement, sequence reads were collapsed and filtered. Productive Simpson clonality was computed per sample as the square root of Simpson's diversity index over productive rearrangements. What TCRdb holds here is the immuneACCESS table cut down to in-frame rearrangements. Part of the clones is not present; checked against another copy, under half of the missing clones reflect an unresolved V gene, and the others are unexplained. That table furnishes V, J and clone size, whereas the DNA furnished D and trimming. In this sample the table shows fewer than 95,000 clones, about 90% of which occur a single time. The ten top clones hold roughly 15% of the sample.

The sequencing sample was made of peripheral blood. In this chain, TRBV24-1 is recombined with TRBJ2-7; TRBD1 fits 10 bases in the junction. The TCR was taken from a male donor with acute or convalescent COVID-19. The CDR3 has the sequence CATSDPGTGVYEQYF. The DNA is as follows: TGTGCCACCAGTGACCCCGGGACAGGGGTCTACGAGCAGTACTTC.